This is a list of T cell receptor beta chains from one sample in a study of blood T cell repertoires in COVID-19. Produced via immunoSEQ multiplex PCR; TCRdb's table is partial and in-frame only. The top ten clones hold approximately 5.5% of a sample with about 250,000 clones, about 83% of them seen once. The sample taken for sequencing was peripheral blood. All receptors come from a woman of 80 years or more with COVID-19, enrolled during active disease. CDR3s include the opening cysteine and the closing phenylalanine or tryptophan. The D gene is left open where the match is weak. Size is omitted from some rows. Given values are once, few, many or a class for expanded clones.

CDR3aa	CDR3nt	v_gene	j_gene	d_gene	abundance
CASSGGTGAYEQYF	TGTGCCAGCAGTGGGGGGACAGGAGCCTACGAGCAGTACTTC	TRBV5-5	TRBJ2-7	TRBD1	-
CASSLEPVRTEAFF	TGTGCCAGCAGCTTGGAACCTGTTCGGACTGAAGCTTTCTTT	TRBV5-5	TRBJ1-1	-	-
CASSPQGLSDQPQHF	TGTGCCAGCTCACCACAGGGGCTGTCGGATCAGCCCCAGCATTTT	TRBV18	TRBJ1-5	-	-
CASSITGGTDTQYF	TGTGCCAGCTCCATAACAGGGGGCACAGATACGCAGTATTTT	TRBV11-2	TRBJ2-3	TRBD1	-
CASSRGLRGETQYF	TGTGCCAGCTCACGGGGTCTAAGGGGAGAGACCCAGTACTTC	TRBV18	TRBJ2-5	-	-
CATSRFGQGNEQFF	TGTGCCACCAGCAGATTCGGACAGGGTAATGAGCAGTTCTTC	TRBV15	TRBJ2-1	TRBD1	once
CASSPPTGNTEAFF	TGTGCCAGCAGCCCCCCGACAGGGAATACTGAAGCTTTCTTT	TRBV7-9	TRBJ1-1	TRBD1	once
CASSFARGASTEAFF	TGTGCCAGCAGCTTCGCCAGGGGGGCTAGCACTGAAGCTTTCTTT	TRBV7-2	TRBJ1-1	TRBD1	once
CASSLGPQGQNQPQHF	TGTGCCAGCAGCTTGGGTCCTCAGGGACAGAATCAGCCCCAGCATTTT	TRBV5-4	TRBJ1-5	TRBD1	-
CASSPGLYGYTF	TGTGCCAGCAGCCCCGGACTCTATGGCTACACCTTC	TRBV9	TRBJ1-2	-	-
CASSIEGGPYNEQFF	TGCGCCAGCAGCATAGAGGGGGGGCCATACAATGAGCAGTTCTTC	TRBV5-1	TRBJ2-1	-	once
CASSKAPLFRTPTPDTQYF	TGTGCCAGCAGCAAAGCGCCTTTATTTAGGACACCCACCCCAGATACGCAGTATTTT	TRBV21-1	TRBJ2-3	-	-
CASGSFLIAGPYGYTF	TGTGCCAGCGGGTCATTCTTAATAGCGGGGCCTTATGGCTACACCTTC	TRBV5-8	TRBJ1-2	-	few
CAWSLGSYNEQFF	TGTGCCTGGAGCCTCGGCTCCTACAATGAGCAGTTCTTC	TRBV30	TRBJ2-1	-	-
CATRSPTGGSNSPLHF	TGTGCCACCCGGTCTCCGACAGGGGGTAGTAATTCACCCCTCCACTTT	TRBV5-4	TRBJ1-6	TRBD1	few
CASSLGRTDSPLHF	TGCGCCAGCAGCTTGGGCAGAACAGATTCACCCCTCCACTTT	TRBV5-1	TRBJ1-6	-	few
CASRASGGPMETQYF	TGTGCCAGCAGGGCGAGCGGGGGGCCGATGGAGACCCAGTACTTC	TRBV28	TRBJ2-5	TRBD2	-
CATGVRGDHTETQYF	TGTGCCACCGGCGTCAGGGGAGATCACACCGAGACCCAGTACTTC	TRBV21-1	TRBJ2-5	-	-
CASSTGGVTYGYTF	TGTGCCAGCTCGACCGGGGGGGTGACCTATGGCTACACCTTC	TRBV18	TRBJ1-2	-	-
CASSQFPRGGTNEKLFF	TGTGCCAGCAGCCAATTTCCGAGAGGGGGAACTAATGAAAAACTGTTTTTT	TRBV14	TRBJ1-4	-	-
CASSLPSTGGPDTQYF	TGCGCCAGCAGCTTGCCATCGACAGGGGGCCCAGATACGCAGTATTTT	TRBV5-1	TRBJ2-3	TRBD1	-
CASSPSGGKTQYF	TGTGCCAGCAGTCCTTCCGGGGGGAAGACCCAGTACTTC	TRBV12-3/TRBV12-4	TRBJ2-5	TRBD2	-
CASSGTGASTDTQYF	TGTGCCAGCAGTGGGACAGGGGCTAGCACAGATACGCAGTATTTT	TRBV7-2	TRBJ2-3	TRBD1	-